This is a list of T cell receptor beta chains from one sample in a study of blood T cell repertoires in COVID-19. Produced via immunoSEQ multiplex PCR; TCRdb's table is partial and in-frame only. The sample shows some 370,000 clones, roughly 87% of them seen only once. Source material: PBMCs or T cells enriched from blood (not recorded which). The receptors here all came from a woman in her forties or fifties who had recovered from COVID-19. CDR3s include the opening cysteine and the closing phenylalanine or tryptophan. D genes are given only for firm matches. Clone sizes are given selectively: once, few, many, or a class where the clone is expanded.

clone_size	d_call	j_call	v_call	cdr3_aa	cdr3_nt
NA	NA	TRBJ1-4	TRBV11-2	CASSLWGPSEKLFF	TGTGCCAGCAGCTTGTGGGGCCCCTCGGAAAAACTGTTTTTT
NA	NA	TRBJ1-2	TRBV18	CASSPPTGGASYGYTF	TGTGCCAGCTCACCACCGACTGGGGGGGCCTCCTATGGCTACACCTTC
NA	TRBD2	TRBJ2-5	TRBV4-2	CASSQDRSSGGLSEETQYF	TGTGCCAGCAGCCAAGATCGTTCGAGCGGGGGGTTAAGTGAAGAGACCCAGTACTTC
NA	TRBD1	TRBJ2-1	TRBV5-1	CASSAGTDWVGNEQFF	TGCGCCAGCAGCGCCGGGACAGATTGGGTTGGCAATGAGCAGTTCTTC
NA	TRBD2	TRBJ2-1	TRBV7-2	CASSSTGTTVANEQFF	TGTGCCAGCAGCTCTACCGGGACTACCGTGGCCAATGAGCAGTTCTTC
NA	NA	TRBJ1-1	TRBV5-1	CASSAGRENTEAFF	TGCGCCAGCAGCGCCGGACGGGAGAACACTGAAGCTTTCTTT
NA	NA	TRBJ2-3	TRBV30	CAWSVHDTQYF	TGTGCCTGGAGTGTACACGATACGCAGTATTTT
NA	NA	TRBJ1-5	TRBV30	CAWSVAPGGRQPQHF	TGTGCCTGGAGTGTGGCCCCGGGAGGAAGGCAGCCCCAGCATTTT
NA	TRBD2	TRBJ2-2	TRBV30	CACRLAGGYGELFF	TGTGCCTGCCGCCTAGCGGGGGGGTACGGGGAGCTGTTTTTT
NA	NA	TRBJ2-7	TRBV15	CATSRDPRNNVEQYF	TGTGCCACCAGCAGAGACCCCAGGAATAATGTCGAGCAGTACTTC
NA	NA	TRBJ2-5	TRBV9	CASSVSDYLGETQYF	TGTGCCAGCAGCGTAAGCGACTACCTCGGGGAGACCCAGTACTTC
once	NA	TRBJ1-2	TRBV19	CASSKRGQYYGYTF	TGTGCCAGTAGTAAAAGGGGCCAGTACTATGGCTACACCTTC
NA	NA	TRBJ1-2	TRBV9	CASSVFSRTNYGYTF	TGTGCCAGCAGCGTATTCTCCAGAACGAACTATGGCTACACCTTC
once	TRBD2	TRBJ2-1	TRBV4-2	CASSQDPGTSGNNEQFF	TGTGCCAGCAGCCAAGATCCGGGGACTAGCGGAAACAATGAGCAGTTCTTC
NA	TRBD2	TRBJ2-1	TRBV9	CASSVGPGGSGAYNEQFF	TGTGCCAGCAGCGTAGGCCCGGGCGGTAGCGGGGCTTACAATGAGCAGTTCTTC
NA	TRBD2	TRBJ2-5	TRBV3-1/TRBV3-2	CASSQKSGRPSVQETQYF	TGTGCCAGCAGCCAAAAAAGCGGGAGGCCAAGTGTCCAAGAGACCCAGTACTTC
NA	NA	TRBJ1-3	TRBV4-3	CASSQSIGEGNTIYF	TGCGCCAGCAGCCAGTCGATCGGAGAGGGAAACACCATATATTTT
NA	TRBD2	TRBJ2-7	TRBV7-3	CASSRTHMVFRTSASYEQYF	TGTGCCAGCAGCCGTACACATATGGTTTTTCGGACTAGCGCCTCCTACGAGCAGTACTTC
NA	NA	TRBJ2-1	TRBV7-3	CASSPRGARLPGARPTNEQFF	TGTGCCAGCAGCCCCAGGGGGGCCCGCTTACCCGGAGCCCGTCCTACCAATGAGCAGTTCTTC
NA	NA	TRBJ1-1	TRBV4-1	CASSRAGTEAFF	TGCGCCAGCAGCCGGGCGGGAACTGAAGCTTTCTTT
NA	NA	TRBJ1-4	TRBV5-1	CASSLSSNGKKLFF	TGCGCCAGCAGCTTGTCCTCCAACGGGAAAAAACTGTTTTTT
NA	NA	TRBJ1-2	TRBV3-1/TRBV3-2	CASSQLVGDGYTF	TGTGCCAGCAGCCAACTTGTAGGGGATGGCTACACCTTC
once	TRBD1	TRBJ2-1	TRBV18	CASSPRDSRGRVYNEQFF	TGTGCCAGCTCACCACGGGACAGCCGGGGTAGGGTTTACAATGAGCAGTTCTTC
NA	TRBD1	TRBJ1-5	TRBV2	CASSGQGASSNQPQHF	TGTGCCAGCAGCGGACAGGGGGCTTCTAGCAATCAGCCCCAGCATTTT
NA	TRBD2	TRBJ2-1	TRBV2	CASSEGGLAEQFF	TGTGCCAGCAGTGAGGGGGGACTAGCGGAGCAGTTCTTC
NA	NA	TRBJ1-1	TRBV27	CASSFYDSAYTEAFF	TGTGCCAGCAGTTTCTACGACAGCGCGTACACTGAAGCTTTCTTT
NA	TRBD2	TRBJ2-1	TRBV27	CASTKGTSGINEQFF	TGTGCCAGCACCAAGGGGACTAGCGGGATTAATGAGCAGTTCTTC
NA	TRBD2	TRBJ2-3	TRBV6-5	CASSYGTSAPDTQYF	TGTGCCAGCAGTTACGGGACTAGCGCACCAGATACGCAGTATTTT
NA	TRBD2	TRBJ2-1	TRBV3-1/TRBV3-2	CASSRREGNEQFF	TGTGCCAGCAGCCGGCGGGAGGGGAATGAGCAGTTCTTC
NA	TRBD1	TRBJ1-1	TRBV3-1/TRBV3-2	CASSHLQGAVGTEAFF	TGTGCCAGCAGCCATTTGCAGGGGGCGGTTGGGACTGAAGCTTTCTTT